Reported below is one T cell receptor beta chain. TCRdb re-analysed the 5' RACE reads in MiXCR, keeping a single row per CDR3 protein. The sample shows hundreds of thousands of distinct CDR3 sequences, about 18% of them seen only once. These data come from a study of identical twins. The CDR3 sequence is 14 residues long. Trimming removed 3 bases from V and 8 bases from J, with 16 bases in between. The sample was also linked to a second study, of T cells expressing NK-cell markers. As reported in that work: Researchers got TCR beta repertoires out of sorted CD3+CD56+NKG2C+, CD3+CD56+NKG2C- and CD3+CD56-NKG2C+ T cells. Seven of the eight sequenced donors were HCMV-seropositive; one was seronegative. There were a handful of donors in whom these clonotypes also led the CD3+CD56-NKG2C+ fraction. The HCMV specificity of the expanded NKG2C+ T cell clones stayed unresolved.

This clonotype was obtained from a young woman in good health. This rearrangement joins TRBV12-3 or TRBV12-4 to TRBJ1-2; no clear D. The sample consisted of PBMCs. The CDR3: CASSLMPNLLGYTF. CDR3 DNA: TGTGCCAGCAGTTTGATGCCCAATCTCTTGGGCTACACCTTC.